This T cell receptor beta chain was documented in a study of control samples from healthy donors and cancer patients. V gave up 4 bases and J gave up 1 base, with 10 bases separating them. Germline CDR1 and CDR2: SGHDN and FVKESK. The CDR3 consists of 14 residues. Sequencing was performed with immunoSEQ multiplex PCR; in TCRdb, only in-frame clones are kept and a portion is missing. The sample records roughly 200,000 clones, roughly 93% being singletons. The gene calls are TRBV14 and TRBJ2-5; D uncertain. The sequencing sample was made of blood. This receptor was obtained from a man in his late teens or twenties in good health. The CDR3 DNA reads TGTGCCAGCAGCCTTTCTCGGATCCAAGAGACCCAGTACTTC. Protein sequence: CASSLSRIQETQYF.